Sequencing of this T cell receptor beta chain was carried out in a study of beta chain features in type 1 diabetes. General study findings and limits: In every one of the four CD4+ subsets, TCRB CDR3s were moderately but significantly shorter in Type 1 diabetes patients. A closer apparent resemblance between naive, central memory and Treg TCRB repertoires was seen in patients than in healthy donors.

Of the isolated RNA, all was reverse transcribed, and so the sequenced material was expressed TCRB transcripts. Data came from immunoSEQ multiplex PCR; TCRdb stores just in-frame clones and leaves some out. The repertoire consists of roughly 260,000 clones, with approximately 10% occurring once and the leading ten covering around 0.017%. The CDR3 sequence is 16 residues long. V lost 4 bases, J lost 8 bases, and 16 bases stayed unmatched. CDR1 and CDR2 from the germline V gene are SEHNR and FQNEAQ (reference sequence). Approximately 0.11 L of blood, on average, came from one heparinised draw per donor. Purity of each sorted population was above 95%. As regards this clone: The antigen is not known.

This TCR was recovered from a man younger than 40 with type 1 diabetes. The chain combines TRBV7-9 with TRBJ1-2; TRBD1 agrees at 7 bases. The specimen sequenced was naive CD4+ T cells from blood. The CDR3 loop is CASSSHRQGYRTGYTF. As DNA, the CDR3 is TGTGCCAGCAGCTCTCATCGACAGGGCTACAGAACAGGCTACACCTTC. The entire variable domain, with the rest obtained from reference TRBV7-9 and TRBJ1-2, is as follows: DTGVSQNPRHKITKRGQNVTFRCDPISEHNRLYWYRQTLGQGPEFLTYFQNEAQLEKSRLLSDRFSAERPKGSFSTLEIQRTEQGDSAMYLCASSSHRQGYRTGYTFGSGTRLTVV.